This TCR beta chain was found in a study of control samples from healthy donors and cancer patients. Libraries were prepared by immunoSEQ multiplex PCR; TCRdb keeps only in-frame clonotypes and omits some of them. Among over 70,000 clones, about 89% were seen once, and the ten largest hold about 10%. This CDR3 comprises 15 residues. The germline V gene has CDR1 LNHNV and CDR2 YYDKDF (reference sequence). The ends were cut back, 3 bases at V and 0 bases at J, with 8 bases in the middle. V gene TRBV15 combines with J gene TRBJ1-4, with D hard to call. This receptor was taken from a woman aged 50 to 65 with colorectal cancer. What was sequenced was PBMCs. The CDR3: CATSSQRATNEKLFF. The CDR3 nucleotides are TGTGCCACCAGCAGCCAAAGAGCAACTAATGAAAAACTGTTTTTT.